The clone carrying this T cell receptor (beta chain) was seen only once. Its target is not known. The sample comes from a study of T cell responses to AZD1222 COVID-19 vaccine. Sequenced by immunoSEQ multiplex PCR; TCRdb stores in-frame clones only, minus some. The data hold over 110,000 clones, with 90% observed a single time. This CDR3 spans 15 amino acids. The V and J ends lost 6 bases and 0 bases, in that order; junction bases with no gene match: 4. Germline CDR1 and CDR2: SNHLY and FYNNEI. Study observations and caveats: Among the donors, most were white British and more were female, and clonal diversity was possibly underestimated. With dominance at 160-218 and 743-854, vaccine-associated CD4 TCRs spanned spike. Just a handful of AZD1222 recipients tested seropositive at baseline. Repertoires in all cases were sampled only once the peak T cell response had passed.

The source is an adult who received the AZD1222 COVID-19 vaccine. Sequenced material: peripheral blood, taken 28 days after the second AZD1222 dose. This chain connects TRBV2 to TRBJ2-1; 8 nucleotides match TRBD2. DNA for the CDR3: TGTGCCAGCAGGGGAGCGGGGGCCTCCTACAATGAGCAGTTCTTC. This codes for CASRGAGASYNEQFF.